The clone carrying this T cell receptor (beta chain) has just one count. The target antigen is unknown. This sample was taken from a study of cytomegalovirus exposure and HLA in healthy donors. With 60 Vbeta and 13 Jbeta primers, the PCR was carried out. Using immunoSEQ multiplex PCR, the repertoire was profiled, and TCRdb retains in-frame clones only, with some absent. The sample has 150,000 to 200,000 clones, approximately 78% seen once; the top ten hold 2.4%. General study points: In a later analysis, common viral pathogens appeared linked to several of the most significant clusters.

This TCR was recovered from a male donor in good health and CMV-seronegative. The material sequenced was PBMCs.

The CDR3 is CASKGQGLTEAFF. The DNA of the CDR3 is TGTGCCAGTAAGGGACAGGGGCTGACTGAAGCTTTCTTT. The chain uses TRBV19 and TRBJ1-1; 10 bases match TRBD1. The germline CDR1 and CDR2 sequences are LNHDA and SQIVND (reference sequence). This CDR3 has 13 amino acids. Trimming removed 7 bases from V and 5 bases from J; junction bases left unmatched: 4.